This T cell receptor beta chain was identified during a study of immune evolution from preneoplasia to lung adenocarcinoma. The V end lost 6 bases, the J end lost 2 bases, and 14 bases lay between the germline ends. From germline, CDR1 is MNHNY and CDR2 SVGAGI (reference sequence). The CDR3 has 14 residues. Whole-study findings and limits: Later-stage lesions seemingly showed higher T cell density and diversity than normal lung.

The method was immunoSEQ multiplex PCR; TCRdb's version includes in-frame clones alone and lacks a portion of them. Among about 14,000 clones listed, 85% were seen once. Details on this clone: The antigen is unknown.

The sample taken for sequencing was FFPE lung adenocarcinoma in situ tissue. This sequence originates from a donor at least 70 years old with lung adenocarcinoma. V usage is TRBV6-6 and J usage is TRBJ2-7; D is ambiguous. CDR3 sequence (DNA): TGTGCCAGCAGGTCTCGGCAGGCCACCTACGAGCAGTACTTC. Its protein is CASRSRQATYEQYF.